The 19 T cell receptor beta chains listed next were all sequenced from one sample in a study of T-cell reconstitution after alpha-beta-depleted transplantation in children. As it was prepared, the TCRbeta library received unique molecular identifiers. TCRdb processed the PCR reads anew with MiXCR; each CDR3 protein has one entry. This table holds 120,000 to 150,000 distinct CDR3 sequences, around 8.8% found once. Sample: PBMCs, mostly from graft donor cells, taken 180 days after TCRalphabeta/CD19-depleted stem cell transplant. The receptor source for this set is a female patient between 2 and 15 years old who had a stem cell transplant for congenital amegakaryocytic thrombocytopenia, so the T cells may come from the graft donor.

The rearrangement joins TRBV7-2 to TRBJ1-4, with 10 nucleotides matching TRBD1. Per germline, CDR1 SGHTA and CDR2 FQGNSA. V trimming: 2 bases; J trimming: 7 bases; junction bases outside the gene matches: 7. The CDR3 contains 16 residues. CDR3 nucleotide sequence: TGTGCCAGCAGCTTAAGGACAGGGGGATGGGGTGAAAAACTGTTTTTT. It is translated as CASSLRTGGWGEKLFF.

The sample holds many counts of this clonotype. This sequence joins TRBV29-1 and TRBJ2-1; no clear D gene. V was trimmed by 6 bases and J by 3 bases, leaving 6 bases between them. Germline CDR1 reads SQVTM; CDR2 reads ANQGSEA. This CDR3 contains 11 residues. CDR3 residues: CSVLYYNEQFF. The CDR3 region has the DNA TGCAGCGTCTTATACTACAATGAGCAGTTCTTC.

This clonotype appeared many times. The rearrangement joins TRBV7-9 to TRBJ1-4; no clear D gene. The CDR3 contains 13 residues. The V gene lost 5 bases and the J gene lost 7 bases, with 11 bases spanning the gap. The germline V gene has CDR1 SEHNR and CDR2 FQNEAQ (reference sequence). This chain's CDR3 is CASSPGGGEKLFF. The CDR3 nucleotides are TGTGCCAGCAGCCCGGGTGGAGGTGAAAAACTGTTTTTT.

The J gene is TRBJ2-5, the V gene TRBV5-1, with D uncertain. V was cut by 3 bases and J by 3 bases, with 9 bases left in between. The germline CDR1 and CDR2 sequences are SGHRS and YFSETQ. The CDR3 is 13 residues long. This CDR3 reads CASSSTVEETQYF. The CDR3 DNA sequence: TGCGCCAGCAGCTCGACGGTTGAAGAGACCCAGTACTTC.

About this clonotype: The DNA is omitted, as the CDR3 cannot be located on it reliably, and the CDR3 follows TCRdb's listing. The chain is built from TRBV3-1 and TRBJ1-6. Including both end residues, the CDR3 is 15 amino acids long. Germline assignment: CDR1 LGHDT and CDR2 YNNKEL (reference sequence). The CDR3 sequence: CASSQVGDGNNRRHF.

In this sample, this clonotype turned up many times. The V gene is TRBV4-2, the J gene TRBJ2-7; the D gene is possibly TRBD2 (6 bases). There are 15 residues in the CDR3. Germline CDR1 is LGHNA and CDR2 is YNFKEQ. The V gene lost 3 bases and the J gene lost 0 bases, with 12 bases spanning the gap. The CDR3 spells CASSHRLGRSYEQYF. For the CDR3, the DNA is TGTGCCAGCAGCCACAGACTAGGACGCTCCTACGAGCAGTACTTC.

With regard to this clonotype: This may be a read error: a much more frequent sequence differs by one nucleotide. This sequence joins TRBV5-1 and TRBJ2-6; D perhaps matches TRBD1 (5 bases). Germline CDR1 SGHRS, CDR2 YFSETQ. This CDR3 spans 16 amino acids. The CDR3 region is CASSLVGISGANGLTF. CDR3 DNA: TGCGCCAGCAGCTTGGTTGGGATCTCTGGGGCCAACGGCCTGACTTTC.

This sequence joins TRBV10-3 and TRBJ2-4, with a possible D match to TRBD2 (6 bases). The CDR3 loop spans 16 amino acids. Germline values: CDR1 ENHRY, CDR2 SYGVKD. Trimming removed 2 bases from V and 0 bases from J, with 11 bases in between. CDR3 residues: CAISERQGLAKNIQYF. CDR3 DNA: TGTGCCATCAGTGAGAGGCAGGGACTAGCCAAAAACATTCAGTACTTC.

This clonotype occurred many times. V is TRBV12-3 or TRBV12-4 and J is TRBJ2-2; TRBD1 matches 9 bases. The V and J ends lost 5 bases and 6 bases, in that order; junction bases with no gene match: 4. CDR3 length: 14 residues. Here the CDR3 reads CASSPWTGAGELFF. CDR3 nucleotides: TGTGCCAGCAGTCCCTGGACAGGGGCCGGGGAGCTGTTTTTT.

This clonotype has a handful of counts. V usage is TRBV4-1 and J usage is TRBJ2-7; either TRBD1 or TRBD2 may supply D (5 bases each). Trimming shortened V by 4 bases and J by 3 bases, and 10 bases separated the two germline ends. This CDR3 contains 13 residues. Germline loops: CDR1 MGHRA, CDR2 YSYEKL. CDR3 protein: CASSPGAHYEQYF. The CDR3 DNA sequence: TGCGCCAGCAGCCCCGGGGCACACTACGAGCAGTACTTC.

This clonotype was detected a few times. This chain connects TRBV6-2 or TRBV6-3 to TRBJ1-1; 7 bases agree with TRBD1. The CDR3 spans 18 residues. J was trimmed by 3 bases and V by 0 bases; bases with no gene match: 13. Germline CDR1 reads MNHEY; CDR2 reads SVGEGT. In DNA form, the CDR3 reads TGTGCCAGCAGTTACTCGTTTGGTACAGGGGTCTGGCACACTGAAGCTTTCTTT. Protein product: CASSYSFGTGVWHTEAFF.

This clonotype came up a few times. The rearrangement uses TRBV27 and TRBJ2-7; 13 bases are shared with TRBD2. This CDR3 has 16 residues. Germline lookup yields CDR1 MNHEY and CDR2 SMNVEV (reference sequence). The ends lost 5 bases at V and 5 bases at J; junction bases unmatched: 9. The CDR3 nucleotides are TGTGCCAGCAGTCCCTTACTAGCGGGAGGGTTCCACGAGCAGTACTTC. Protein sequence: CASSPLLAGGFHEQYF.

This clonotype was seen a few times. In DNA, the CDR3 is TGCAGTGCTAGACCCTTTGGGCTTGAAGACACTTTC. Translation gives CSARPFGLEDTF. The rearrangement uses TRBV20-1 and TRBJ2-6; D not resolved. CDR3 length: 12 residues. Deletions cut 2 bases from V and 19 bases from J, with 18 bases between. Looked up from germline, CDR1 is DFQATT and CDR2 is SNEGSKA (reference sequence).

Ten or more counts support this clonotype. The chain carries TRBV21-1 and TRBJ2-3; the table assigns TRBD2, which was not confirmed against the DNA. TRBV21-1 is a known pseudogene. The CDR3 totals 22 residues. This CDR3 reads CASSKALLYNQTSGRSTDTQYF. In nucleotides, the CDR3 is TGTGCCAGCAGCAAAGCCCTTCTCTACAACCAGACTAGCGGGCGGAGCACAGATACGCAGTATTTT.

This clonotype occurred many times. The chain joins TRBV29-1 to TRBJ2-5, with a weak D call TRBD2 (5 bases). Germline V gene data show CDR1 as SQVTM and CDR2 as ANQGSEA. Deletions cut 3 bases from V and 11 bases from J, with 16 bases between. The CDR3 runs 12 residues. The CDR3, as DNA: TGCAGCGTTGATTTGGGGAGAGCGCCACAGTACTTC. Translated: CSVDLGRAPQYF.

This clonotype was seen a handful of times. Since a much larger clone is just one base distant, this may be a read error. The chain employs TRBV20-1 and TRBJ2-3; TRBD2 aligns across 8 bases. The CDR3 spans 13 residues. The germline CDR1 and CDR2 sequences are DFQATT and SNEGSKA (reference sequence). CDR3 loop: CRGPGGLSDTQYF. The CDR3 DNA is TGCAGGGGACCGGGGGGGCTTTCAGATACGCAGTATTTT.

This clonotype was recorded a few times. The chain employs TRBV12-3 or TRBV12-4 and TRBJ2-1; 12 bases line up with TRBD2. V lost 6 bases and J lost 3; bases outside the gene matches: 6. This CDR3 has 16 amino acids. The CDR3 is CASSLRGLAGYNEQFF. The CDR3 DNA sequence: TGTGCCAGCAGCTTGAGGGGACTAGCGGGCTACAATGAGCAGTTCTTC.

This clonotype was observed many times. The CDR3: CASSKEQPSYEQYF. CDR3 nucleotides: TGTGCTAGCAGCAAAGAGCAACCTTCCTACGAGCAGTACTTC. The chain employs TRBV21-1 and TRBJ2-7. TRBV21-1 is a listed pseudogene. The CDR3 totals 14 residues.

In its sample, this clonotype was seen many times. The chain couples TRBV27 to TRBJ2-3; a weak D match, TRBD2 (6 bases). This CDR3 is 15 amino acids long. Germline CDR1 is MNHEY and CDR2 is SMNVEV (reference sequence). V gave up 5 bases and J gave up 4 bases, with 16 bases separating them. In nucleotides, the CDR3 is TGTGCCAGCAGTCCAGGACCCTCGGGAGCAGATACGCAGTATTTT. This codes for CASSPGPSGADTQYF.